This T cell receptor beta chain was observed in a study of blood T cell repertoires in COVID-19. Study at large: Sites in the United States, Italy and Spain provided acute and convalescent COVID-19 samples.

Per the original methods: Amplification of reference gene primers provided the estimated nucleated cell counts. Repertoires were generated with immunoSEQ multiplex PCR, while TCRdb's copy carries only in-frame clones and drops some. From that table come the V and J calls and clone size; the DNA was used to work out D and trimming. The sample records roughly 150,000 clones, about 86% being singletons. V was cut by 3 bases and J by 7 bases, with 13 bases left in between. This CDR3 spans 15 amino acids. The germline V gene has CDR1 LNHDA and CDR2 SQIVND (reference sequence). Sequenced input: peripheral blood. The rearrangement links TRBV19 to TRBJ2-6; weak D call: TRBD1 (6 bases). The TCR originated in a woman aged 70-85 years with COVID-19, enrolled during active disease. The CDR3 here is CASSISGDIANVLTF. CDR3 coding DNA: TGTGCCAGTAGTATCTCAGGGGATATAGCCAACGTCCTGACTTTC.